One sample yielded the 17 T cell receptor beta chains listed below, sequenced in a study of blood T cell repertoires in COVID-19. Profiling relied on immunoSEQ multiplex PCR, and the TCRdb table lists in-frame clones only, not all of them. The sample holds 200,000 to 300,000 clones, about 85% seen once. The sequenced sample was peripheral blood. The receptors were gathered from a man aged 55 to 69 who had recovered from COVID-19.

The rearrangement uses TRBV5-1 and TRBJ1-2; D might be TRBD1 (6 bases). The CDR3 extends over 14 amino acids. Germline V gene data show CDR1 as SGHRS and CDR2 as YFSETQ. V lost 3 bases and J 8 bases, leaving 17 bases between the germline ends. The CDR3 DNA is TGCGCCAGCAGCTCCCTTAGGGGACAACAAGGCTACACCTTC. This codes for CASSSLRGQQGYTF.

The V gene is TRBV6-5, the J gene TRBJ1-1; D uncertain. Germline assignment: CDR1 MNHEY and CDR2 SVGAGI. V lost 4 bases to trimming and J lost 4 bases, with 13 bases between them. The CDR3 loop spans 14 amino acids. CDR3 amino acids: CASSWWRAGTEAFF. CDR3 coding DNA: TGTGCCAGCAGTTGGTGGCGGGCAGGCACTGAAGCTTTCTTT.

The genes are TRBV18 and TRBJ2-4; D remains ambiguous. Looked up from germline, CDR1 is KGHSH and CDR2 is LQKENI. CDR3 size: 14 residues. The V gene lost 2 bases and the J gene lost 8 bases, with 13 bases spanning the gap. CDR3 region: CASSPTSSGHIQYF. The CDR3 bases are TGTGCCAGCTCACCAACGTCGAGTGGGCACATTCAGTACTTC.

The chain joins TRBV9 to TRBJ2-3; 10 nucleotides align to TRBD2. This CDR3 spans 16 amino acids. Per germline, CDR1 SGDLS and CDR2 YYNGEE. The trim removed 6 bases at V and 0 bases at J, leaving 7 bases unmatched. The CDR3 spells CASTRGAGGSTDTQYF. As DNA, the CDR3 is TGTGCCAGCACCCGGGGAGCGGGGGGGAGCACAGATACGCAGTATTTT.

V is TRBV5-1 and J is TRBJ2-3, with 10 positions matching TRBD1. The length of the CDR3 is 15 residues. J gave up 1 base and V 3 bases, and 2 bases lay outside the gene matches. The germline CDR1 and CDR2 sequences are SGHRS and YFSETQ. The CDR3 DNA is TGCGCCAGCAGCTCGACAGGGGGCGGCACAGATACGCAGTATTTT. Translated: CASSSTGGGTDTQYF. Full variable domain (outside the CDR3, taken from reference TRBV5-1 and TRBJ2-3): KAGVTQTPRYLIKTRGQQVTLSCSPISGHRSVSWYQQTPGQGLQFLFEYFSETQRNKGNFPGRFSGRQFSNSRSEMNVSTLELGDSALYLCASSSTGGGTDTQYFGPGTRLTVL.

The chain is built from TRBV10-3 and TRBJ2-1; 9 positions agree with TRBD2. The CDR3 runs 17 residues. V lost 4 bases, J lost 4 bases, and 11 bases stayed unmatched. Germline CDR1 ENHRY, CDR2 SYGVKD. DNA for the CDR3: TGTGCCATCAGTGGGGCTTTAGCGGGGGCTTTTTACAATGAGCAGTTCTTC. Its protein is CAISGALAGAFYNEQFF.

This clone was found once. The rearrangement links TRBV11-1 to TRBJ2-1, with a tentative D call TRBD1 (5 bases). V was cut by 4 bases and J by 4 bases, with 11 bases left in between. From germline, CDR1 is SGHAT and CDR2 FQDESV (reference sequence). This CDR3 comprises 14 residues. Here the CDR3 DNA reads TGTGCCAGCAGCTACCGTGGGGCATACAATGAGCAGTTCTTC. Residues: CASSYRGAYNEQFF.

This chain joins TRBV20-1 and TRBJ1-1, with TRBD1 as a possible D gene (6 bases). Germline lookup yields CDR1 DFQATT and CDR2 SNEGSKA (reference sequence). The length of the CDR3 is 15 residues. V was trimmed by 3 bases and J by 0 bases, leaving 14 bases between them. The CDR3 nucleotides read TGCAGTGCTAGTTATCCTTGGGACATGAACACTGAAGCTTTCTTT. This sequence encodes CSASYPWDMNTEAFF.

The V and J genes are TRBV5-1 and TRBJ1-4; 7 positions agree with TRBD1. J was trimmed by 3 bases and V by 3 bases; bases with no gene match: 2. CDR3 length: 14 amino acids. Germline CDR1 SGHRS, CDR2 YFSETQ. In nucleotides, the CDR3 is TGCGCCAGCAGCTCGGGACAGCCTAATGAAAAACTGTTTTTT. Its protein product is CASSSGQPNEKLFF. Complete variable domain (other parts from reference TRBV5-1 and TRBJ1-4): KAGVTQTPRYLIKTRGQQVTLSCSPISGHRSVSWYQQTPGQGLQFLFEYFSETQRNKGNFPGRFSGRQFSNSRSEMNVSTLELGDSALYLCASSSGQPNEKLFFGSGTQLSVL.

This chain joins TRBV2 and TRBJ2-7; D is unclear. The V and J ends lost 7 bases and 2 bases respectively, with 9 bases between them. This CDR3 is built from 12 residues. Germline CDR1 is SNHLY and CDR2 is FYNNEI. CDR3 sequence: CASTIVPYEQYF. CDR3 DNA sequence: TGTGCCAGCACCATTGTCCCCTACGAGCAGTACTTC.

V is TRBV6-5 and J is TRBJ2-5; D gene unclear. Deletions cut 4 bases from V and 2 bases from J, with 11 bases between. This CDR3 has 14 residues. Germline values: CDR1 MNHEY, CDR2 SVGAGI. Here the CDR3 reads CASSSPVRQETQYF. In DNA form, the CDR3 reads TGTGCCAGCAGTTCCCCGGTCCGACAAGAGACCCAGTACTTC.

The chain links TRBV24-1 to TRBJ2-2, with 8 nucleotides matching TRBD2. The germline V gene encodes CDR1 KGHDR and CDR2 SFDVKD. Unmatched junction bases numbered 6, after V lost 5 bases and J lost 2 bases. The CDR3 contains 16 residues. The CDR3 loop reads CATSGHAGGNTGELFF. CDR3 nucleotide sequence: TGTGCCACCAGTGGACACGCGGGGGGAAACACCGGGGAGCTGTTTTTT.

The chain links TRBV6-1 to TRBJ2-4, with TRBD1 as a possible D gene (5 bases). Germline lookup yields CDR1 MNHNS and CDR2 SASEGT. The CDR3 totals 15 residues. V shed 1 base and J shed 3 bases, with 10 bases lying between them. The DNA of the CDR3 is TGTGCCAGCAGTGAAGGCAGGGCTGGCAAAAACATTCAGTACTTC. Translating gives CASSEGRAGKNIQYF.

As for this clone: A junction end diverges from the germline sequence, so it may reflect a read error. This rearrangement joins TRBV5-1 to TRBJ2-5; 8 bases line up with TRBD2. Germline CDR1 is SGHRS and CDR2 is YFSETQ. CDR3 length equals 15 residues. The CDR3 nucleotides are TGCGCCAGCAGCCACGCGGGGGGCAACCAGGAGACCCAGTACTTC. Residues: CASSHAGGNQETQYF.

This clone appeared once. This chain uses TRBV2 with TRBJ2-1; 16 bases map to TRBD2. The trim removed 6 bases at V and 0 bases at J, leaving 17 bases unmatched. The CDR3 consists of 22 residues. Germline CDR1 SNHLY, CDR2 FYNNEI. The CDR3 DNA follows: TGTGCCAGCAGCAATAAAAAACCGGGACTAGCGGGGGGGTTGAGCTCCTACAATGAGCAGTTCTTC. Translation gives CASSNKKPGLAGGLSSYNEQFF.

V and J are TRBV2 and TRBJ2-3; TRBD2 matches at 12 bases. Unmatched junction bases numbered 6, after V lost 5 bases and J lost 0 bases. This CDR3 comprises 17 residues. Germline values: CDR1 SNHLY, CDR2 FYNNEI. As DNA, the CDR3 is TGTGCCAGCAGTCGATGGACTAGCGGGGTTAGCACAGATACGCAGTATTTT. Translated: CASSRWTSGVSTDTQYF.

This clone was seen a single time. J is TRBJ2-1 and V is TRBV10-1; D remains ambiguous. Trimming took 10 bases from V and 5 from J, leaving 18 bases between them. Germline V gene data show CDR1 as WNHNN and CDR2 as SYGVQD (reference sequence). The CDR3 covers 14 residues. The CDR3 reads CATPVVLLHNEQFF. The CDR3 DNA sequence: TGCGCCACCCCGGTTGTCCTCCTCCACAATGAGCAGTTCTTC.